This passage covers 5 T cell receptor beta chains from one sample sequenced in a study of CD8+ T cells in alopecia areata. The treatment is: oral pan-JAK inhibitor, 5-10 mg twice daily. As the sequencing template, cDNA was produced by extracting RNA and reverse transcribing it. Only in-frame clones appear in the TCRdb table, and some are missing; sequencing was by immunoSEQ multiplex PCR. The table has approximately 200,000 clones, about 62% seen once. Source: CD4+ T cells sorted from blood, taken at week 24, from a patient treated with tofacitinib. The receptors were gathered from a human donor with alopecia areata.

The chain combines TRBV7-6 with TRBJ1-6; D remains unclear. The length of the CDR3 is 15 residues. Trimming left V 2 bases short and J 7 bases short, with 12 bases between. Per germline, CDR1 SGHVS and CDR2 FNYEAQ. For the CDR3, the DNA is TGTGCCAGCAGCTTAAATCAAGGCGGGAATTCACCCCTCCACTTT. Amino acids: CASSLNQGGNSPLHF. The full variable domain, rest sourced from reference TRBV7-6 and TRBJ1-6, is GAGVSQSPRYKVTKRGQDVALRCDPISGHVSLYWYRQALGQGPEFLTYFNYEAQQDKSGLPNDRFSAERPEGSISTLTIQRTEQRDSAMYRCASSLNQGGNSPLHFGNGTRLTVT.

The chain is built from TRBV9 and TRBJ1-1; D gene unclear. Germline assignment: CDR1 SGDLS and CDR2 YYNGEE. V lost 0 bases and J lost 5, with 8 bases in between. This CDR3 contains 13 residues. CDR3: CASSVAPETEAFF. CDR3 DNA sequence: TGTGCCAGCAGCGTAGCCCCCGAAACTGAAGCTTTCTTT.

The chain links TRBV5-1 to TRBJ1-1, with TRBD1 identical over 7 bases. The CDR3 covers 13 residues. J lost 3 bases, V lost 2 bases, and 1 base had no gene match. CDR1 and CDR2 from the germline V gene are SGHRS and YFSETQ. The CDR3 DNA reads TGCGCCAGCAGCTTACAGGGGTACACTGAAGCTTTCTTT. As protein: CASSLQGYTEAFF.

The table lists this clone with a few counts. The rearrangement joins TRBV7-8 to TRBJ1-2; D not resolved. The CDR3 covers 15 residues. Germline V CDR1 and CDR2: SGHVS, FQNEAQ. V lost 1 base, J lost 0 bases, and 9 bases lay in between. In nucleotides, the CDR3 is TGTGCCAGCAGCTTAGGGCCAGGTGCTAACTATGGCTACACCTTC. This codes for CASSLGPGANYGYTF.

Regarding this clone: The sample contains more than one DNA sequence encoding this CDR3. V gene TRBV29-1 combines with J gene TRBJ1-3, with D unclear. This CDR3 is built from 14 residues. Germline V gives CDR1 SQVTM, CDR2 ANQGSEA. V lost 0 bases, J lost 0 bases, and 6 bases lay in between. In DNA, the CDR3 is TGCAGCGTTGAAGATCGGGGCTCTGGAAACACCATATATTTT. This translates into CSVEDRGSGNTIYF.